The entry below describes one TCR beta chain. Its antigen is unknown. The CDR3 contains 17 residues. From germline, CDR1 is LGHNA and CDR2 YNFKEQ. The trim removed 4 bases at V and 4 bases at J, leaving 11 bases unmatched. This specimen belongs to a study of cytomegalovirus exposure and HLA in healthy donors. Study findings and constraints: As a later analysis showed, a missense DCLRE1C variant was linked to trimming of TCR beta V- and J-genes.

The primer mix had 60 Vbeta and 13 Jbeta primers. The table came from immunoSEQ multiplex PCR; TCRdb's copy has only in-frame clones and leaves some out. Listed are 150,000 to 200,000 clones; 6.5% falls within the top ten. V and J are TRBV4-2 and TRBJ2-1; TRBD1 agrees at 9 bases. The specimen was PBMCs. The source is a man younger than 45 in good health and CMV-seronegative. In nucleotides, the CDR3 is TGTGCCAGCAGCCCGCGGGTCGGGACAGGGTTTTACAATGAGCAGTTCTTC. The encoded protein is CASSPRVGTGFYNEQFF.